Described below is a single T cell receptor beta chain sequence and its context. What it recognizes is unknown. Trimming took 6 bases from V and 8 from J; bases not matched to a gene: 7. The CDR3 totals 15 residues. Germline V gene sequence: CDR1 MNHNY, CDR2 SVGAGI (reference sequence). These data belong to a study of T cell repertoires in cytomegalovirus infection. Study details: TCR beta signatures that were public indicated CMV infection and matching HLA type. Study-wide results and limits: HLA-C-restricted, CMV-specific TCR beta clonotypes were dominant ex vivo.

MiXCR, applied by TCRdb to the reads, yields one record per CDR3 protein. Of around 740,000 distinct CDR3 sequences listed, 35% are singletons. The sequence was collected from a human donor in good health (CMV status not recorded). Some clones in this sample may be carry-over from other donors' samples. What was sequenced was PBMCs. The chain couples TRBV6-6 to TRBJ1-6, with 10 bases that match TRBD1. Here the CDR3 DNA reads TGTGCCAGCAGCAAGACAGGGGGCCCTGATTCACCCCTCCACTTT. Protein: CASSKTGGPDSPLHF.